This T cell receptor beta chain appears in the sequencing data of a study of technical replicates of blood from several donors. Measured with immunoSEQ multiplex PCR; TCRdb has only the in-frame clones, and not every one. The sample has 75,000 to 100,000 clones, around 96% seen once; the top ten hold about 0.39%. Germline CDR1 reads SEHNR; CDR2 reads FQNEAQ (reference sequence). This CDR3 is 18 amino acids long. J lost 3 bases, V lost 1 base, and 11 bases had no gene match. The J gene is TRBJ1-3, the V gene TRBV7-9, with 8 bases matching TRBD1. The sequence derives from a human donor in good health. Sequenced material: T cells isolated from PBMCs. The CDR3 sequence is CASSLGGGTGPVGNTIYF. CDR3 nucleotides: TGTGCCAGCAGCTTAGGGGGGGGGACAGGTCCTGTTGGAAACACCATATATTTT.